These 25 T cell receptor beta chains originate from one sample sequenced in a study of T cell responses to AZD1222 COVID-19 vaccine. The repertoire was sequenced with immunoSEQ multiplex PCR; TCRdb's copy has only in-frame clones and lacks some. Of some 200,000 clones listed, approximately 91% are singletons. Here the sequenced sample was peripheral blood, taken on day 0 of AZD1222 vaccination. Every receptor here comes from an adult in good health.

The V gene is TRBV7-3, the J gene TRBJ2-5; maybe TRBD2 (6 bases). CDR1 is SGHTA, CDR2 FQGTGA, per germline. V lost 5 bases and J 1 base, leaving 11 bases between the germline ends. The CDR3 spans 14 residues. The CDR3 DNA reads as TGTGCCAGCAGCGCTACTAGCCTCCAAGAGACCCAGTACTTC. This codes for CASSATSLQETQYF.

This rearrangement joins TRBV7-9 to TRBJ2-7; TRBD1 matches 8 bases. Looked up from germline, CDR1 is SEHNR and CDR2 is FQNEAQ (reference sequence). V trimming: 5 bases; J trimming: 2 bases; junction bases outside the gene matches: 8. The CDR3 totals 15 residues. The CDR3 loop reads CASSQTDRATYEQYF. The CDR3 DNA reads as TGTGCCAGCAGCCAAACGGACAGGGCGACCTACGAGCAGTACTTC.

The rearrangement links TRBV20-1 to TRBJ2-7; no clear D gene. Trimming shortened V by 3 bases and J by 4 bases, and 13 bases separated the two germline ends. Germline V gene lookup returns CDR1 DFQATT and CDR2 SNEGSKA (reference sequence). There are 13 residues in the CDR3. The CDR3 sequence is CSASYWSAYEQYF. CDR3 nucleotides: TGCAGTGCTAGTTATTGGTCGGCTTACGAGCAGTACTTC.

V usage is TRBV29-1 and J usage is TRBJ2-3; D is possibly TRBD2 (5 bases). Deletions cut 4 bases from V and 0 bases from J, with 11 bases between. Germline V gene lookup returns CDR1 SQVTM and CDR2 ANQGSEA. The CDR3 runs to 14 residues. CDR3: CSVVPDSSTDTQYF. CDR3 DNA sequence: TGCAGCGTTGTGCCGGACTCGAGCACAGATACGCAGTATTTT.

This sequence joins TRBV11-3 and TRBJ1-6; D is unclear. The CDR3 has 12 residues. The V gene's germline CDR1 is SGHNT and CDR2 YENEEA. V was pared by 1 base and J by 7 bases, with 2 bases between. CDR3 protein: CASSLGNSPLHF. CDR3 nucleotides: TGTGCCAGCAGCTTAGGGAATTCACCCCTCCACTTT.

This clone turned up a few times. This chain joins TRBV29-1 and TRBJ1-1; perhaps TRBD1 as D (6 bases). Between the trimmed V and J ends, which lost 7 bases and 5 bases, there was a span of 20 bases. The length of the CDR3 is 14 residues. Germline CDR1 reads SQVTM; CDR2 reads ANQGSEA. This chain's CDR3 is CSGVSGGEATEAFF. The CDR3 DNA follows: TGCAGCGGCGTCTCGGGGGGCGAAGCGACTGAAGCTTTCTTT.

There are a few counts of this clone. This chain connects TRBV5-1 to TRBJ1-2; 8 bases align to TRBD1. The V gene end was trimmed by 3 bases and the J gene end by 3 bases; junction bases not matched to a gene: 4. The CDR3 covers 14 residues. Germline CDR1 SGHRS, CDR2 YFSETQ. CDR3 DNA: TGCGCCAGCAGCTCTATGACAGGGGACTATGGCTACACCTTC. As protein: CASSSMTGDYGYTF.

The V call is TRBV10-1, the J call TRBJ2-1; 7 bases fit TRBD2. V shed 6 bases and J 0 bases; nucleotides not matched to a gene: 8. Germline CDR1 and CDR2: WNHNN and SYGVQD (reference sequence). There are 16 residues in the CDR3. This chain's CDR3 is CASSAGGGSSYNEQFF. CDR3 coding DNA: TGCGCCAGCAGCGCGGGTGGCGGGAGCTCCTACAATGAGCAGTTCTTC.

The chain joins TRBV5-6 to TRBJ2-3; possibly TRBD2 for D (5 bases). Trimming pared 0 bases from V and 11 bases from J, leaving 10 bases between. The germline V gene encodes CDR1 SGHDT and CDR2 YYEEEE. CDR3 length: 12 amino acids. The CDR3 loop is CASSLAAGGQYF. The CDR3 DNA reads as TGTGCCAGCAGCTTGGCGGCAGGAGGGCAGTATTTT.

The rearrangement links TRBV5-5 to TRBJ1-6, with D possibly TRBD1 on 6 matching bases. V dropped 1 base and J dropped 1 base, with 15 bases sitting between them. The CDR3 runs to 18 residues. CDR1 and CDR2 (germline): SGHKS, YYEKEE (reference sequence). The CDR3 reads CASSLSGGIGSYNSPLHF. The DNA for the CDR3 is TGTGCCAGCAGCTTGTCGGGGGGCATCGGTTCCTATAATTCACCCCTCCACTTT. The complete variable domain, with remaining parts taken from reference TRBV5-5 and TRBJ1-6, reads DAGVTQSPTHLIKTRGQQVTLRCSPISGHKSVSWYQQVLGQGPQFIFQYYEKEERGRGNFPDRFSARQFPNYSSELNVNALLLGDSALYLCASSLSGGIGSYNSPLHFGNGTRLTVT.

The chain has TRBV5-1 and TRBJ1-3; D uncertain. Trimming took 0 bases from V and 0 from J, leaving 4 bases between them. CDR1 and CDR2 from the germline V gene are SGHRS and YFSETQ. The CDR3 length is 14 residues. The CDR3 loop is CASSLGDSGNTIYF. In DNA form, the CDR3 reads TGCGCCAGCAGCTTGGGTGACTCTGGAAACACCATATATTTT.

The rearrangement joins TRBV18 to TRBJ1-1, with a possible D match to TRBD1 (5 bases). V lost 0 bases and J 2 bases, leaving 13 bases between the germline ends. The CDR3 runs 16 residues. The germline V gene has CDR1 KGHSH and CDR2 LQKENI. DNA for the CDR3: TGTGCCAGCTCACCACCCGGCGGCAGGGTAAACACTGAAGCTTTCTTT. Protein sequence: CASSPPGGRVNTEAFF.

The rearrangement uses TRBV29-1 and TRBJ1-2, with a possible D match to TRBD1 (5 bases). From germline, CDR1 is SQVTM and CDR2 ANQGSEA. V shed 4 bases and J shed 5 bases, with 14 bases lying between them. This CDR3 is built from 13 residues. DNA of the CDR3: TGCAGCGTTGTACCACAGGACCAATATGGCTACACCTTC. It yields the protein CSVVPQDQYGYTF.

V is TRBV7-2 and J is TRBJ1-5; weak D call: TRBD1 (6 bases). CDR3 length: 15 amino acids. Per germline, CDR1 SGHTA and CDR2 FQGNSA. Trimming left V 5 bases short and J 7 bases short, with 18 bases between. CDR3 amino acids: CASSPGVGRAQPQHF. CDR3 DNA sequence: TGTGCCAGCAGCCCAGGGGTGGGCAGGGCGCAGCCCCAGCATTTT.

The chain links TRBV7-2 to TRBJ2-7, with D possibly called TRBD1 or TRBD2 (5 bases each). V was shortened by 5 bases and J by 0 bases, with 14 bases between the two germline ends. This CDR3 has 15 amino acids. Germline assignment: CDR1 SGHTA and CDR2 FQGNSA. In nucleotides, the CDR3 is TGTGCCAGCAGCCCTCGGGGCCCTACCTCCTACGAGCAGTACTTC. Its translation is CASSPRGPTSYEQYF.

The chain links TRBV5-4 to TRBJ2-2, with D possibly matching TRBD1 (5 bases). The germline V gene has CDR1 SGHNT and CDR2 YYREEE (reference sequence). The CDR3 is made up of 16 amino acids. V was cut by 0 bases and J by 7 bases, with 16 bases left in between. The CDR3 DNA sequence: TGTGCCAGCAGCTTGGTGGCTTCAGGGTTCGGCGGGGAGCTGTTTTTT. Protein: CASSLVASGFGGELFF.

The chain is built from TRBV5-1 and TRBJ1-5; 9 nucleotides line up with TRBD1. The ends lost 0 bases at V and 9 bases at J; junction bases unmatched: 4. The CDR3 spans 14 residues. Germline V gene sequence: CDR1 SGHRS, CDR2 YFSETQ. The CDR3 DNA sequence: TGCGCCAGCAGCTTGGAACAGGGGGCAAGGCCCCAGCATTTT. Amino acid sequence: CASSLEQGARPQHF.

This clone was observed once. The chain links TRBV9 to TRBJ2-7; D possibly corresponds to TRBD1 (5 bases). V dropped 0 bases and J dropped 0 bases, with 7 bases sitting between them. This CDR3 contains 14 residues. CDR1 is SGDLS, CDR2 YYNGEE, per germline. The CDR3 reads CASSVGDSSYEQYF. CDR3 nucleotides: TGTGCCAGCAGCGTAGGTGACAGCTCCTACGAGCAGTACTTC.

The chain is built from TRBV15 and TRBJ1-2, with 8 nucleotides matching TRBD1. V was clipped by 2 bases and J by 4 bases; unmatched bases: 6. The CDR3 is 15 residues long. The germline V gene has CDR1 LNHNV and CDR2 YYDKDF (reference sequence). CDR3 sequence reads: CATSRSGTGGYGYTF. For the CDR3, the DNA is TGTGCCACCAGCAGATCCGGGACAGGTGGCTATGGCTACACCTTC. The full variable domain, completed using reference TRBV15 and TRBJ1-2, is DAMVIQNPRYQVTQFGKPVTLSCSQTLNHNVMYWYQQKSSQAPKLLFHYYDKDFNNEADTPDNFQSRRPNTSFCFLDIRSPGLGDTAMYLCATSRSGTGGYGYTFGSGTRLTVV.

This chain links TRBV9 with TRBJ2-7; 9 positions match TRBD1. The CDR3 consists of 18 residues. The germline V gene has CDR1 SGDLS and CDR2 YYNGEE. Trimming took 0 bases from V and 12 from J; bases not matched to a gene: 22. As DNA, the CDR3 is TGTGCCAGCAGCGTAGATGGAGTCGGGGTGAACAGGGGGCGGGACCTGTACTTC. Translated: CASSVDGVGVNRGRDLYF.

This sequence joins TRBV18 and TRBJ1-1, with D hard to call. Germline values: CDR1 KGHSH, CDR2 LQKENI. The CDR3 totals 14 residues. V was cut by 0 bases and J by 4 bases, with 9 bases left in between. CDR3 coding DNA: TGTGCCAGCTCACCACCTGACGTATCCACTGAAGCTTTCTTT. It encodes CASSPPDVSTEAFF.

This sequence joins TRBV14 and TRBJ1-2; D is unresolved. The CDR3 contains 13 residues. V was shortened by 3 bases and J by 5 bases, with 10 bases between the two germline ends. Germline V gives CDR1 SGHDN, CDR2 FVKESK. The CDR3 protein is CASSQGGRYGYTF. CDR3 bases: TGTGCCAGCAGCCAGGGAGGGAGATATGGCTACACCTTC.

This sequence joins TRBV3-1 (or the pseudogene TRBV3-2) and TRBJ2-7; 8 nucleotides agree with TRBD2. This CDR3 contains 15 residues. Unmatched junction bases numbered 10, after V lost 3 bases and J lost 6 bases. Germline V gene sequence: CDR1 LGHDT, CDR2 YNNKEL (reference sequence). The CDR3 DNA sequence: TGTGCCAGCAGCCAGAGATCCGGACTAGCAAGCGAGCAGTACTTC. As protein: CASSQRSGLASEQYF.

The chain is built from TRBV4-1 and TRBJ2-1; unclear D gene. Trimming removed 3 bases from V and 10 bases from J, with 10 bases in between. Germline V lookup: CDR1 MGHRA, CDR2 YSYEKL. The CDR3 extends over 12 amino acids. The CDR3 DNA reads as TGCGCCAGCAGCCATGTCAGTAGGGAGCAGTTCTTC. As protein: CASSHVSREQFF.

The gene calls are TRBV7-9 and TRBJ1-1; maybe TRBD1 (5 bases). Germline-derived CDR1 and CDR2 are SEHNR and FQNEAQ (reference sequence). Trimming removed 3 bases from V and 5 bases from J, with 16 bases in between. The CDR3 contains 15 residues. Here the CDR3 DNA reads TGTGCCAGCAGCTTTTCATTGGGGCATTGGACTGAAGCTTTCTTT. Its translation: CASSFSLGHWTEAFF. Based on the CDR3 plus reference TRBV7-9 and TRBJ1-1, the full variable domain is DTGVSQNPRHKITKRGQNVTFRCDPISEHNRLYWYRQTLGQGPEFLTYFQNEAQLEKSRLLSDRFSAERPKGSFSTLEIQRTEQGDSAMYLCASSFSLGHWTEAFFGQGTRLTVV.